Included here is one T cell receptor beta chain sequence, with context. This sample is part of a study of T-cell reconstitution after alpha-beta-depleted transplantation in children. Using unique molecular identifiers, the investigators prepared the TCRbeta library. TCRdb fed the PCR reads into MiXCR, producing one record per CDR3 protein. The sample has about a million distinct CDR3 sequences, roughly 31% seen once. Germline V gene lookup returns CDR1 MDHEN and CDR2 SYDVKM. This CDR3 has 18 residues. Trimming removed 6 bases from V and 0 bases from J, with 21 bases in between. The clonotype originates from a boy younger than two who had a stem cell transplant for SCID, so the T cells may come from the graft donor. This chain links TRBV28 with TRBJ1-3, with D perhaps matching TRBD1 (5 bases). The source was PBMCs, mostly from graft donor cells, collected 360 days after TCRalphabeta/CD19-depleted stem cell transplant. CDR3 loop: CASSPGARAIVSGNTIYF. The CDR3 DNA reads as TGTGCCAGCAGCCCCGGGGCCAGGGCGATAGTCTCTGGAAACACCATATATTTT.